This is a list of T cell receptor beta chains from one sample in a study of molecular identifiers for immune sequencing clone quantification. Via MiXCR, TCRdb re-called the PCR reads, giving one row per CDR3 protein. Counted here are approximately 550,000 distinct CDR3 sequences, about 22% occurring once; the ten biggest clones make up around 0.86%. The sequenced material came from naive CD8+ T cells from blood, with Jurkat cell RNA spiked in. The receptors were sampled from a human donor in good health. Some libraries in this study had Jurkat cell RNA spiked in. CDR3s include the opening cysteine and the closing phenylalanine or tryptophan. The order of the fields is V gene, J gene, CDR3 protein.

v_gene: TRBV5-6; j_gene: TRBJ2-7; CDR3aa: CASSSRSSSYEQYF
v_gene: TRBV20-1; j_gene: TRBJ2-3; CDR3aa: CSARLRTGYLDTQYF
v_gene: TRBV28; j_gene: TRBJ2-3; CDR3aa: CASLGADTQYF
v_gene: TRBV30; j_gene: TRBJ2-5; CDR3aa: CAWDHSGTQETQYF
v_gene: TRBV12-3/TRBV12-4; j_gene: TRBJ2-3; CDR3aa: CVSGDRRDTQYF
v_gene: TRBV13; j_gene: TRBJ1-2; CDR3aa: CASSEGGLYGYTF
v_gene: TRBV29-1; j_gene: TRBJ2-2; CDR3aa: CRQGRANTGELFF
v_gene: TRBV28; j_gene: TRBJ1-4; CDR3aa: CASSFTGGLDEKLFF
v_gene: TRBV7-6; j_gene: TRBJ2-3; CDR3aa: CASSLTRVTDTDTQYF
v_gene: TRBV9; j_gene: TRBJ1-1; CDR3aa: CASSPWDPGTEAFF
v_gene: TRBV27; j_gene: TRBJ2-7; CDR3aa: CASSPRTELYEQYF
v_gene: TRBV5-1; j_gene: TRBJ2-7; CDR3aa: CASSSGLGAYEQYF
v_gene: TRBV12-3/TRBV12-4; j_gene: TRBJ1-3; CDR3aa: CASRVDILAGNTIYF
v_gene: TRBV7-3; j_gene: TRBJ2-1; CDR3aa: CASSFDRTSGDNEQFF
v_gene: TRBV9; j_gene: TRBJ2-2; CDR3aa: CASSPNSGFGTYGELFF
v_gene: TRBV29-1; j_gene: TRBJ1-2; CDR3aa: CSVEGDEYGYTF
v_gene: TRBV3-1; j_gene: TRBJ2-7; CDR3aa: CASSQAHRASSYEQYF
v_gene: TRBV30; j_gene: TRBJ2-1; CDR3aa: CAWSEVGHEQFF
v_gene: TRBV28; j_gene: TRBJ2-7; CDR3aa: CASSLGVAFSYEQYF
v_gene: TRBV6-5; j_gene: TRBJ2-5; CDR3aa: CASSYTRGFQETQYF
v_gene: TRBV4-3; j_gene: TRBJ2-7; CDR3aa: CASSQNGQAAYEQYF
v_gene: TRBV27; j_gene: TRBJ2-3; CDR3aa: CASSLNPAASGVVDTQYF
v_gene: TRBV19; j_gene: TRBJ2-1; CDR3aa: CASSPGLAYYNEQFF
v_gene: TRBV12-3/TRBV12-4; j_gene: TRBJ2-7; CDR3aa: CASRSGTGVVGEQYF
v_gene: TRBV20-1; j_gene: TRBJ2-7; CDR3aa: CSATPTLAGVEGGLIHEQYF
v_gene: TRBV30; j_gene: TRBJ2-7; CDR3aa: CAWSPFLDYEQYF
v_gene: TRBV29-1; j_gene: TRBJ2-1; CDR3aa: CSVEDWGSSGLIQRTGEQFF
v_gene: TRBV3-1; j_gene: TRBJ2-5; CDR3aa: CASSPENQETQHF
v_gene: TRBV28; j_gene: TRBJ2-7; CDR3aa: CASSLGYSGKYEQYF
v_gene: TRBV4-3; j_gene: TRBJ2-7; CDR3aa: CASSQDQDSYEQYF
v_gene: TRBV2; j_gene: TRBJ2-3; CDR3aa: CASSELTVTDTQYF
v_gene: TRBV15; j_gene: TRBJ2-7; CDR3aa: CATSGGDVGPYEQYF
v_gene: TRBV30; j_gene: TRBJ1-5; CDR3aa: CAWSVKSRSNQPQHF
v_gene: TRBV7-2; j_gene: TRBJ2-7; CDR3aa: CASSLSAGYLGEQYF
v_gene: TRBV18; j_gene: TRBJ1-1; CDR3aa: CASSPRTGVENEAFF
v_gene: TRBV12-3/TRBV12-4; j_gene: TRBJ1-1; CDR3aa: CASSLWSTEAFF
v_gene: TRBV6-2/TRBV6-3; j_gene: TRBJ2-7; CDR3aa: CASSYTFTGSYEQYF
v_gene: TRBV12-3/TRBV12-4; j_gene: TRBJ2-7; CDR3aa: CASSPNPAGNEQYF
v_gene: TRBV18; j_gene: TRBJ2-1; CDR3aa: CASSPLDRYNEQFF